The entry below describes one T cell receptor beta chain. What it recognizes is unknown. Primers for the PCR totalled 60 Vbeta and 13 Jbeta. Method: immunoSEQ multiplex PCR; TCRdb's copy keeps in-frame clones and lacks some. Here the sample spans around 130,000 clones, 80% being singletons. The data belong to a study of cytomegalovirus exposure and HLA in healthy donors. Findings of the study overall: There were 150 or so TCR beta chains listed as cytomegalovirus-associated. It was reportedly the case that the classifier diagnosed cytomegalovirus status with high specificity and sensitivity.

Sequencing was carried out using PBMCs. This TCR was sampled from a woman in her thirties or forties in good health and CMV-seronegative.

The chain's CDR3 is CASSATDRGISSYEQYF. Here the CDR3 DNA reads TGTGCCAGCAGCGCAACAGACAGGGGGATTTCATCCTACGAGCAGTACTTC. V gene TRBV9 combines with J gene TRBJ2-7; 9 bases are shared with TRBD1. The CDR3 contains 17 residues. Germline V lookup: CDR1 SGDLS, CDR2 YYNGEE. Trimming removed 3 bases from V and 1 base from J; junction bases left unmatched: 11. Variable domain in full (rest from reference TRBV9 and TRBJ2-7): DSGVTQTPKHLITATGQRVTLRCSPRSGDLSVYWYQQSLDQGLQFLIQYYNGEERAKGNILERFSAQQFPDLHSELNLSSLELGDSALYFCASSATDRGISSYEQYFGPGTRLTVT.